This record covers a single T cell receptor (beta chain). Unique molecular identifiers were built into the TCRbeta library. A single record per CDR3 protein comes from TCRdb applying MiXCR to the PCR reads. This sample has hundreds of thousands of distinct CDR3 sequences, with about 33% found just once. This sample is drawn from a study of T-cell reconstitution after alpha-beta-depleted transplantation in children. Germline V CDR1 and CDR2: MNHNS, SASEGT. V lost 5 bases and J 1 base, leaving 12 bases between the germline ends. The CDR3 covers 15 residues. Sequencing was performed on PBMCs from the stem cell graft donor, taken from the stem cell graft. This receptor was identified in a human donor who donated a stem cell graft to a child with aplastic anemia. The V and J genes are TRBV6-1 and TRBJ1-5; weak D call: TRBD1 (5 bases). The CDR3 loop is CASSTQKGSNQPQHF. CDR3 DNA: TGTGCCAGCAGTACCCAGAAGGGGAGCAATCAGCCCCAGCATTTT.